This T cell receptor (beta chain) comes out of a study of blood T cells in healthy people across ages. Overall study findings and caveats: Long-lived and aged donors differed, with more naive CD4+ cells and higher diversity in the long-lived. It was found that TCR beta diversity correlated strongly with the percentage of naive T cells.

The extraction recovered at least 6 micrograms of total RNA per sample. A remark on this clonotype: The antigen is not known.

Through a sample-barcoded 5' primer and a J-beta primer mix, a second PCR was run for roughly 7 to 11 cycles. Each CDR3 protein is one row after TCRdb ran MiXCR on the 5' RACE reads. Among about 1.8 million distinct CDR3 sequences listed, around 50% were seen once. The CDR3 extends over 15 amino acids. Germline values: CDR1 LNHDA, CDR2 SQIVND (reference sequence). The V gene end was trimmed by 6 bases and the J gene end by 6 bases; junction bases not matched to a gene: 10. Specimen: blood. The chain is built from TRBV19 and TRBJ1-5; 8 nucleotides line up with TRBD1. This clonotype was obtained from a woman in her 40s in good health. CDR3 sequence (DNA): TGTGCCAGTAGACCCCTTGACAGGGGCAGTCAGCCCCAGCATTTT. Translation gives CASRPLDRGSQPQHF.